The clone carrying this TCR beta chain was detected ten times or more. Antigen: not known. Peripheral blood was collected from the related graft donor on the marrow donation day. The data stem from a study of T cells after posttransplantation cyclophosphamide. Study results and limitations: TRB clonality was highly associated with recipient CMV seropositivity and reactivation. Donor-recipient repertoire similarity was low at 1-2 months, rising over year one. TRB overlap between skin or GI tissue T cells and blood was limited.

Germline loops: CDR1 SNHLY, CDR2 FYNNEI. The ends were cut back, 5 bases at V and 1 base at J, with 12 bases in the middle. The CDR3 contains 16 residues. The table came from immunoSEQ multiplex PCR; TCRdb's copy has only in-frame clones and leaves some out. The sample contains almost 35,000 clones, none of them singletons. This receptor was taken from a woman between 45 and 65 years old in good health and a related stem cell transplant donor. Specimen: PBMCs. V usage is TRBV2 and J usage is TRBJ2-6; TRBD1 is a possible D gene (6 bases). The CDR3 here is CASSQTGPSGANVLTF. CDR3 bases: TGTGCCAGCAGTCAAACAGGGCCTTCTGGGGCCAACGTCCTGACTTTC.